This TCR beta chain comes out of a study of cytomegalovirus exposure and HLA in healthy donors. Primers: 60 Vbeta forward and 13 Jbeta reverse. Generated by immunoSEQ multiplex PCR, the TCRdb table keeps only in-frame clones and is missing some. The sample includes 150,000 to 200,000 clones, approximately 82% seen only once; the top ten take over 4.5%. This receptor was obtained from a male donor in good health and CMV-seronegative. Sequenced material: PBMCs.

The CDR3 region has the DNA TGTGCCAGCAGCTTGGACGGGACTTTATATGGCTACACCTTC. Encoded protein: CASSLDGTLYGYTF. The gene calls are TRBV5-4 and TRBJ1-2, with TRBD1 as a possible D gene (5 bases). The CDR3 is made up of 14 amino acids. The germline gives CDR1 SGHNT, CDR2 YYREEE (reference sequence). The V gene lost 0 bases and the J gene lost 5 bases, with 11 bases spanning the gap.